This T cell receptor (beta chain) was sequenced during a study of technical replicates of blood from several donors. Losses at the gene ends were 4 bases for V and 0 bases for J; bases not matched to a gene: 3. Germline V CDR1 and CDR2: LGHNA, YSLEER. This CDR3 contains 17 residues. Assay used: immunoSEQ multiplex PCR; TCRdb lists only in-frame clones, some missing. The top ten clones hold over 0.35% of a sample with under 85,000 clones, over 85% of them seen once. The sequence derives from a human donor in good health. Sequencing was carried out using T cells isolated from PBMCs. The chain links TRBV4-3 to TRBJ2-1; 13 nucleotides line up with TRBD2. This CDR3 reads CASSRRTSGSSYNEQFF. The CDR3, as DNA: TGCGCCAGCAGCCGTAGGACTAGCGGGAGCTCCTACAATGAGCAGTTCTTC.